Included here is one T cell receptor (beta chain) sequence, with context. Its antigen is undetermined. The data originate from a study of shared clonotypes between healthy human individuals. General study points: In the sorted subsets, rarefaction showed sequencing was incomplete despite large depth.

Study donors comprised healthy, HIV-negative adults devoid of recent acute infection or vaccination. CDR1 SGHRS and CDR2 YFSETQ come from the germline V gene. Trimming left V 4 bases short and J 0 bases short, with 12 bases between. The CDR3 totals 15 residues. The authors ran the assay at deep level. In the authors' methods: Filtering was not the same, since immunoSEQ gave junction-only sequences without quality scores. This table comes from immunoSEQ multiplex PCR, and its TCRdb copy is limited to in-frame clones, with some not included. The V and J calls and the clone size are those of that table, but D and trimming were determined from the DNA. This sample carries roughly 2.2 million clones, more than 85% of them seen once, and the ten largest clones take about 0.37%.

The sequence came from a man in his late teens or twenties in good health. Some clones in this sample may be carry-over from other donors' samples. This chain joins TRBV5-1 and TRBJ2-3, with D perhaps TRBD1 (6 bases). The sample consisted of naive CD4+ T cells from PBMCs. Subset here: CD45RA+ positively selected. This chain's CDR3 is CASSQGSSSTDTQYF. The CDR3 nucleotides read TGCGCCAGCAGCCAGGGGTCTTCTAGCACAGATACGCAGTATTTT. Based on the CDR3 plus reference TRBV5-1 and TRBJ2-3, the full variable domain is KAGVTQTPRYLIKTRGQQVTLSCSPISGHRSVSWYQQTPGQGLQFLFEYFSETQRNKGNFPGRFSGRQFSNSRSEMNVSTLELGDSALYLCASSQGSSSTDTQYFGPGTRLTVL.